Each of the 17 T cell receptor beta chains below was sequenced from the same sample in a study of beta chain features in type 1 diabetes (dated by TCRdb to the late 2010s). For these receptors, no antigen is known. Broad study findings and their caveats: In all four CD4+ subsets, TCRB CDR3 length was moderately but significantly shorter in type 1 diabetes patients.

Library preparation was by the immunoSEQ multiplex PCR assay. The entire amount of isolated RNA was reverse transcribed using the High Capacity cDNA Reverse Transcription Kit, so the sequenced TCRB transcripts were expressed ones. The source is immuneACCESS, and TCRdb retained only in-frame sequences with V and J called. Part of the clones is not carried over; for the studies checked, unresolved V genes explain less than half of this, and the remainder is unexplained. In this sample the table shows a few hundred thousand clones, 24% of which occur a single time. The ten largest make up roughly 0.011% of the sample. The specimen was naive CD4+ T cells from blood. Reading the label with the study, this specimen's cell subset or site is: true naive CD4+ T cells. The receptor set was obtained from a woman in her 30s with type 1 diabetes.

The chain recombines TRBV27 with TRBJ2-6; D not certain. V was trimmed by 8 bases and J by 4 bases, leaving 12 bases between them. CDR3 length: 14 residues. Germline values: CDR1 MNHEY, CDR2 SMNVEV (reference sequence). In DNA, the CDR3 is TGTGCCAGCGGTTGGCAGTGGGGGGCCAACGTCCTGACTTTC. It encodes CASGWQWGANVLTF. Full variable domain (outside the CDR3, taken from reference TRBV27 and TRBJ2-6): EAQVTQNPRYLITVTGKKLTVTCSQNMNHEYMSWYRQDPGLGLRQIYYSMNVEVTDKGDVPEGYKVSRKEKRNFPLILESPSPNQTSLYFCASGWQWGANVLTFGAGSRLTVL.

This clone was seen only a few times. This chain joins TRBV6-1 and TRBJ2-1; D possibly corresponds to TRBD2 (6 bases). The CDR3 runs 17 residues. Deletions cut 0 bases from V and 9 bases from J, with 21 bases between. Germline CDR1 reads MNHNS; CDR2 reads SASEGT. CDR3 DNA sequence: TGTGCCAGCAGTGAAGCGGTCCCGGGAGCCTTGGGTGGTGAGCAGTTCTTC. Amino acids: CASSEAVPGALGGEQFF.

This clone has a handful of counts. V gene TRBV29-1 combines with J gene TRBJ1-2, with 7 bases fitting TRBD1. The CDR3 covers 14 residues. The germline V gene has CDR1 SQVTM and CDR2 ANQGSEA. V trimming: 5 bases; J trimming: 4 bases; junction bases outside the gene matches: 10. CDR3 residues: CSVSDRVQGYGYTF. DNA for the CDR3: TGCAGCGTTTCAGACAGGGTCCAGGGCTATGGCTACACCTTC.

This clone occurred a few times. The genes are TRBV18 and TRBJ2-3; no definite D call. V lost 2 bases and J lost 4, with 7 bases in between. In germline, CDR1 is KGHSH, CDR2 LQKENI. The CDR3 has 13 amino acids. The CDR3 sequence is CASSPAIADTQYF. CDR3 DNA sequence: TGTGCCAGCTCACCAGCCATAGCAGATACGCAGTATTTT.

This clone was seen a handful of times. This chain uses TRBV28 with TRBJ1-5, with D unresolved. CDR3 length: 15 amino acids. The germline V gene has CDR1 MDHEN and CDR2 SYDVKM. V lost 3 bases and J lost 1, with 10 bases in between. The CDR3, as DNA: TGTGCCAGCAGTTTGGTTTCGCTAAGCAATCAGCCCCAGCATTTT. Its protein is CASSLVSLSNQPQHF.

CDR3 sequence reads: CATPLGRVVYGLFF. As DNA, the CDR3 is TGTGCCACTCCTCTGGGCAGGGTCGTCTATGGACTGTTTTTT. J is TRBJ1-4 and V is TRBV27, with TRBD1 as a possible D gene (5 bases). The ends were cut back, 10 bases at V and 13 bases at J, with 25 bases in the middle. The CDR3 is made up of 14 amino acids. From germline, CDR1 is MNHEY and CDR2 SMNVEV (reference sequence).

This chain joins TRBV5-1 and TRBJ2-7; 10 nucleotides match TRBD1. The CDR3 is 15 amino acids. Losses at the gene ends were 5 bases for V and 2 bases for J; bases not matched to a gene: 7. Germline loops: CDR1 SGHRS, CDR2 YFSETQ. The CDR3: CASRLGQGIPYEQYF. CDR3 in DNA: TGCGCCAGCAGACTGGGACAGGGGATACCCTACGAGCAGTACTTC.

This clone appeared a few times. The sample carries other DNA sequences with the same CDR3. The V gene is TRBV18, the J gene TRBJ1-1; maybe TRBD1 (6 bases). Germline CDR1 KGHSH, CDR2 LQKENI. V was clipped by 2 bases and J by 4 bases, with 8 bases between them. The CDR3 has 13 amino acids. CDR3 sequence reads: CASSPSGVTEAFF. The CDR3 DNA is TGTGCCAGCTCACCATCAGGGGTCACTGAAGCTTTCTTT.

The chain links TRBV6-1 to TRBJ2-5; TRBD1 matches at 8 bases. This CDR3 spans 16 amino acids. The V and J ends lost 0 bases and 2 bases, in that order; junction bases with no gene match: 5. CDR1 is MNHNS, CDR2 SASEGT, per germline. CDR3 coding DNA: TGTGCCAGCAGTGAAGCGGATAGGACAGGGCAAGAGACCCAGTACTTC. It yields the protein CASSEADRTGQETQYF.

This rearrangement joins TRBV5-1 to TRBJ2-3, with 7 nucleotides matching TRBD2. The CDR3 loop spans 14 amino acids. V lost 0 bases, J lost 6 bases, and 4 bases stayed unmatched. The germline gives CDR1 SGHRS, CDR2 YFSETQ. CDR3 region: CASSLDSGVDTQYF. For the CDR3, the DNA is TGCGCCAGCAGCTTGGACAGCGGGGTGGATACGCAGTATTTT.

This sequence joins TRBV19 and TRBJ1-1; tentative D call: TRBD1 (6 bases). The length of the CDR3 is 14 residues. The germline CDR1 and CDR2 sequences are LNHDA and SQIVND (reference sequence). The V gene lost 6 bases and the J gene lost 4 bases, with 15 bases spanning the gap. The CDR3 protein is CASRTPTGRTEAFF. The CDR3 DNA is TGTGCCAGTAGAACGCCTACAGGGCGCACTGAAGCTTTCTTT. The variable domain in full, completed from reference TRBV19 and TRBJ1-1, reads DGGITQSPKYLFRKEGQNVTLSCEQNLNHDAMYWYRQDPGQGLRLIYYSQIVNDFQKGDIAEGYSVSREKKESFPLTVTSAQKNPTAFYLCASRTPTGRTEAFFGQGTRLTVV.

This clone was detected a few times. The rearrangement joins TRBV6-1 to TRBJ2-1; 8 bases are a match to TRBD2. CDR1 is MNHNS, CDR2 SASEGT, per germline. The CDR3 covers 16 residues. The V segment lost 4 bases and the J segment 1 base; nucleotides outside the gene matches: 6. The CDR3 loop reads CASSAVAGWSYNEQFF. CDR3 bases: TGTGCCAGCAGTGCAGTAGCGGGATGGTCCTACAATGAGCAGTTCTTC.

The rearrangement links TRBV18 to TRBJ1-4; 11 bases fit TRBD1. After removal of 3 bases from V and 7 bases from J, the junction contained 10 bases not matched to a gene. The CDR3 has 17 residues. In germline, CDR1 is KGHSH, CDR2 LQKENI. The CDR3 loop reads CASSPSGQGALSEKLFF. The CDR3 region has the DNA TGTGCCAGCTCACCGTCCGGACAGGGGGCGCTTAGTGAAAAACTGTTTTTT.

The chain uses TRBV7-8 and TRBJ1-2, with D unclear. The V gene lost 5 bases and the J gene lost 5 bases, with 15 bases spanning the gap. In germline, CDR1 is SGHVS, CDR2 FQNEAQ. The CDR3 has 14 amino acids. For the CDR3, the DNA is TGTGCCAGCAGCCTACGGACGGAGGATTATGGCTACACCTTC. It specifies CASSLRTEDYGYTF.

This clone was found a few times. The J gene is TRBJ2-7, the V gene TRBV29-1; D not resolved. This CDR3 has 16 residues. V was cut by 0 bases and J by 4 bases, with 19 bases left in between. Germline CDR1 is SQVTM and CDR2 is ANQGSEA. Here the CDR3 DNA reads TGCAGCGTTGAAGAAGTGGCGGCCCAGATAGTTTACGAGCAGTACTTC. Its translation: CSVEEVAAQIVYEQYF.

The CDR3 is CASSSTGGTDTQYF. The CDR3 region has the DNA TGTGCCAGCAGTTCGACAGGGGGCACAGATACGCAGTATTTT. The V call is TRBV25-1, the J call TRBJ2-3; 8 bases map to TRBD1. Germline loops: CDR1 MGHDK, CDR2 SYGVNS. The CDR3 runs 14 residues. V was clipped by 5 bases and J by 1 base; unmatched bases: 2.

This clone was counted between two and nine times. The rearrangement joins TRBV7-2 to TRBJ1-2, with D perhaps TRBD1 (5 bases). V was trimmed by 7 bases and J by 4 bases, leaving 19 bases between them. This CDR3 region has 15 residues. Germline CDR1 SGHTA, CDR2 FQGNSA. The CDR3 region is CASTKGGAGSYGYTF. CDR3 bases: TGTGCCAGCACCAAGGGAGGGGCAGGTAGCTATGGCTACACCTTC.